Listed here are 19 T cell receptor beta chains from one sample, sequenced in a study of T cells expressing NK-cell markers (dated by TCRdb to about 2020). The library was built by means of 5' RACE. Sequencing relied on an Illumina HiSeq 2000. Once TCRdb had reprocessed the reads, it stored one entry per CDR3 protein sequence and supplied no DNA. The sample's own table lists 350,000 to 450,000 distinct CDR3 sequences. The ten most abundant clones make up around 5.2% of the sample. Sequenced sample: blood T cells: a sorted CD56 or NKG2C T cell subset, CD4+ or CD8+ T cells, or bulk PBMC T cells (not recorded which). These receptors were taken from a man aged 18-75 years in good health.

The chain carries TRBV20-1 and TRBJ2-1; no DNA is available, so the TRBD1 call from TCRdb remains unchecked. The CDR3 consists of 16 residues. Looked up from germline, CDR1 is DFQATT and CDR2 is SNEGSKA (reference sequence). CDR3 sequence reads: CSANREEGYGYNEQFF.

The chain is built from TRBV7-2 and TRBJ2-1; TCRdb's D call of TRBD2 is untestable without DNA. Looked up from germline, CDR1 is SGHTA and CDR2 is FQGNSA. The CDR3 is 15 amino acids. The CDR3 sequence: CASSSRRGSYNEQFF.

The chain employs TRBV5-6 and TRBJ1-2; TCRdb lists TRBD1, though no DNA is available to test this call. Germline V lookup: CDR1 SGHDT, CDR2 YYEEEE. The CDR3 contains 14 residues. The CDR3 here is CASSTQGFAYGYTF.

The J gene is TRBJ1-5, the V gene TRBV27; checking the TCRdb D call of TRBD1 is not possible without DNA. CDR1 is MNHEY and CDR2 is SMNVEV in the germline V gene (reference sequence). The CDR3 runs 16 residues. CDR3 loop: CASRRGGGNLLQPQHF.

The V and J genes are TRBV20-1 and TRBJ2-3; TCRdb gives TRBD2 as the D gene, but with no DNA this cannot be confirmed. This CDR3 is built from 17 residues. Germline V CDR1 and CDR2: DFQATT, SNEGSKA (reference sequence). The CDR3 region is CSMGGLAETTSTDTQYF.

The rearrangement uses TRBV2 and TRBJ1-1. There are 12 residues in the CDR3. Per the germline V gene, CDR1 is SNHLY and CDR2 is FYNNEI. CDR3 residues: CASSDPNTEAFF.

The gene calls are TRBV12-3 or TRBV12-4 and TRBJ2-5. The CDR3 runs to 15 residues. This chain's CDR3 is CASSFLLGTQETQYF.

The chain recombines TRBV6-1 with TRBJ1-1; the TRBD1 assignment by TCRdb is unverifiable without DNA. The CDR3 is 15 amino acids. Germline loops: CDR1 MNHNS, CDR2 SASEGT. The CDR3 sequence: CASPPRTGSGTEAFF.

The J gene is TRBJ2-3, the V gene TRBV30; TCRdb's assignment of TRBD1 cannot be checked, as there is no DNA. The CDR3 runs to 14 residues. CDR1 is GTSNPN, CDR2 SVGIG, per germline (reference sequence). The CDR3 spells CAWSGPRTPDTQYF.

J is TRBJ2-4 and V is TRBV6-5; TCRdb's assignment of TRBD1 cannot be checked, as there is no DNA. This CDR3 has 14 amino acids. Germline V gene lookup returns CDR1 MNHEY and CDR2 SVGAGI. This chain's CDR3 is CASSFGGTGGIQYF.

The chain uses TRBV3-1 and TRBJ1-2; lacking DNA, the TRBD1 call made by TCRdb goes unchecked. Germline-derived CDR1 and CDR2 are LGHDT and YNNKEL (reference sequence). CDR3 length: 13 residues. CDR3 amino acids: CASSYGQKNGYTF.

CDR3 in amino acids: CASSVTGGDFEQFF. The chain joins TRBV5-4 to TRBJ2-1; TCRdb's D call, TRBD1, is unchecked because there is no DNA. CDR1 and CDR2 (germline): SGHNT, YYREEE (reference sequence). The CDR3 spans 14 residues.

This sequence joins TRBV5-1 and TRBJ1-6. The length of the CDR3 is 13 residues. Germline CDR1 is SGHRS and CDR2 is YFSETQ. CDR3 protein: CASRLSYNSPLHF.

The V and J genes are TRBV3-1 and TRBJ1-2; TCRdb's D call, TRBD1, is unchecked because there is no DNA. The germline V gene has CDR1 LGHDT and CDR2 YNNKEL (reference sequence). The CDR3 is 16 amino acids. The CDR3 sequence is CASSQLTARNNFVYTF.

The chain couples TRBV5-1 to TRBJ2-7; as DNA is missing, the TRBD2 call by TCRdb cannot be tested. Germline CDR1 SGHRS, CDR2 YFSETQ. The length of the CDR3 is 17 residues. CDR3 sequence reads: CASSLAQGAGGRREQYF.

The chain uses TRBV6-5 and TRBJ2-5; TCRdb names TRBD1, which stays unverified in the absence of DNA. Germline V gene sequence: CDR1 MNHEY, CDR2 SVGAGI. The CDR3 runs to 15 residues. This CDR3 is CASSYPGQGTETQYF.

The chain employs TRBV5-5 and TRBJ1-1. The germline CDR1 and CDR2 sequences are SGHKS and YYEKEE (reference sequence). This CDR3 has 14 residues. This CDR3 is CASSLQGSNTEAFF.

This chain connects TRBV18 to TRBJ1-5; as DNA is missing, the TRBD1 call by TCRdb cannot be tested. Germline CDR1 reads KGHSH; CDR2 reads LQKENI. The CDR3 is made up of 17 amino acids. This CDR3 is CASSPVPGGDGNQPQHF.

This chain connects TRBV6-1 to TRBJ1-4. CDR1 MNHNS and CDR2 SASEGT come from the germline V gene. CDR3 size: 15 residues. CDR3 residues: CASSEAPRVNEKLFF.